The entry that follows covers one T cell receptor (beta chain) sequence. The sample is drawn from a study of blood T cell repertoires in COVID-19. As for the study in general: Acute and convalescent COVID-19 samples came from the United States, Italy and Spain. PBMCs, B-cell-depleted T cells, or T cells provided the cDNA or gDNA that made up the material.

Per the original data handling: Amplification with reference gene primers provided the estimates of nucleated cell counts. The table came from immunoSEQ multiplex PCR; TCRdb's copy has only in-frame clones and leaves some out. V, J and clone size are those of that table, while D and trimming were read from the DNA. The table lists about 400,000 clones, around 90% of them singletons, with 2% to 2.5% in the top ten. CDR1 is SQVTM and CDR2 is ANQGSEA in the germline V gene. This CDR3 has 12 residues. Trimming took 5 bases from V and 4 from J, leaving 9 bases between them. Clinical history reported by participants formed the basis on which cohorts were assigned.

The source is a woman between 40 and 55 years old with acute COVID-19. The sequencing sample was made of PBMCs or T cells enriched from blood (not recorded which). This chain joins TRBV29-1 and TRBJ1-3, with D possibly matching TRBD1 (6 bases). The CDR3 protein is CSVLTGGNTIYF. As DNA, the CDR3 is TGCAGCGTTTTAACAGGGGGAAACACCATATATTTT.